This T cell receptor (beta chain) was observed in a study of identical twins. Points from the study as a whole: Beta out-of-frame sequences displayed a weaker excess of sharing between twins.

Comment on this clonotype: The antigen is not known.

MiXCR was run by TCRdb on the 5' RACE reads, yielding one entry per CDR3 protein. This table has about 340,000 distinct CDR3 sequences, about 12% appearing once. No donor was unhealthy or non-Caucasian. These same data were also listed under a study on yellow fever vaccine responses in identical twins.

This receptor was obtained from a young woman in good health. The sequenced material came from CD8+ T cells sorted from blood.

The CDR3: CSVEGRYQGYTF. The CDR3 DNA sequence: TGCAGCGTTGAAGGGCGATACCAGGGCTACACCTTC. This chain joins TRBV29-1 and TRBJ1-2; no clear D gene. The V gene's germline CDR1 is SQVTM and CDR2 ANQGSEA. V was shortened by 1 base and J by 8 bases, with 11 bases between the two germline ends. The CDR3 has 12 residues.